One T cell receptor (beta chain) is described in this entry. Its target is unknown. This sample is part of a study of CD8+ T cells in alopecia areata. Study results and limitations: Treatment with tofacitinib significantly lowered scalp clonality and reduced expanded CD8+ clones among the top 100.

The treatment is: oral pan-JAK inhibitor, 5-10 mg twice daily. Extraction of RNA preceded its reverse transcription into cDNA, which served as the sequencing template. Sequencing used immunoSEQ multiplex PCR; TCRdb keeps in-frame clones, though not all of them. The top ten clones hold around 10% of a sample with around 97,000 clones, about nine tenths of them seen once. CDR1 SGHRS and CDR2 YFSETQ come from the germline V gene. Trimming pared 1 base from V and 5 bases from J, leaving 10 bases between. CDR3 length: 14 residues. Sequenced here: CD8+ T cells sorted from blood, sampled at approximately week 30, from a patient treated with tofacitinib. This sequence originates from a human donor with alopecia areata. This chain joins TRBV5-1 and TRBJ2-4; D is uncertain. CDR3 sequence reads: CASSLSLGENIQYF. DNA for the CDR3: TGCGCCAGCAGCTTGTCCCTGGGCGAAAACATTCAGTACTTC.